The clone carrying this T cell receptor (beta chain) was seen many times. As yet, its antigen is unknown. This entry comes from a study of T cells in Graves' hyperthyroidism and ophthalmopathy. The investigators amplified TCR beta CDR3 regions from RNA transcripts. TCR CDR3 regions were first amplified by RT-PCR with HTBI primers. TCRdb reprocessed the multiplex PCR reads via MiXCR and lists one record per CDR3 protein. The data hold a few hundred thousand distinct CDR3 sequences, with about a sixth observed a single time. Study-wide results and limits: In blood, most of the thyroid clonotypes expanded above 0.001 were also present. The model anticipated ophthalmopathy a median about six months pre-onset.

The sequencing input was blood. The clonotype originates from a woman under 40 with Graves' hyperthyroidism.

CDR3 sequence (DNA): TGTGCCAGCAGCCAAGTGACGTCGTACGAGCAGTACTTC. Translating gives CASSQVTSYEQYF. The chain is built from TRBV4-2 and TRBJ2-7; D unresolved. There are 13 residues in the CDR3. The germline V gene encodes CDR1 LGHNA and CDR2 YNFKEQ. Between the trimmed V and J ends, which lost 1 base and 4 bases, there was a span of 8 bases.